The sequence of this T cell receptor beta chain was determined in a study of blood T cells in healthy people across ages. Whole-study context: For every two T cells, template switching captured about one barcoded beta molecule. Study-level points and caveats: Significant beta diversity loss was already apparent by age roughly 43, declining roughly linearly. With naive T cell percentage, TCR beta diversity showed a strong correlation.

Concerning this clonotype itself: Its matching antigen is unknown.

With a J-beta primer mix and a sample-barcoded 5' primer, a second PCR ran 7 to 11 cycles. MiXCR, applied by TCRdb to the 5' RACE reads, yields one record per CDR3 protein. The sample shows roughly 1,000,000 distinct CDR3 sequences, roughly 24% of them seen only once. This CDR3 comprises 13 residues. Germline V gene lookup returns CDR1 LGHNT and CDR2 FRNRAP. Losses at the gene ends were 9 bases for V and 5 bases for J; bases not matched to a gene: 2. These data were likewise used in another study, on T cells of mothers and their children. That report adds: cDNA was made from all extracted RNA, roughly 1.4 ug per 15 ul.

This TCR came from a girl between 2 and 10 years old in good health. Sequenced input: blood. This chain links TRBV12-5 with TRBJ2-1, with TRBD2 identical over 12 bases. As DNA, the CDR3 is TGTGCTAGCTCTAGCGGGAGGGACAATGAGCAGTTCTTC. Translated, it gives CASSSGRDNEQFF.